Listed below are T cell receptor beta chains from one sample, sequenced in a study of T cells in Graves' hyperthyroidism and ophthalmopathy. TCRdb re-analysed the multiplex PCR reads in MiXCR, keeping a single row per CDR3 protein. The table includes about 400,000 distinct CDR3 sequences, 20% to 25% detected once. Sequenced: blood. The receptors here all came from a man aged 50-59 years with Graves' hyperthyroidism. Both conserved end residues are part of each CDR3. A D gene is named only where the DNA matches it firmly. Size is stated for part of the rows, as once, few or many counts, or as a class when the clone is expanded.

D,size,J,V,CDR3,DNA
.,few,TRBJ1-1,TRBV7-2,CASSLGDWNTEAFF,TGTGCCAGCAGCTTAGGGGACTGGAACACTGAAGCTTTCTTT
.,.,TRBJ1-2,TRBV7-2,CASSLGIYRSNYGYTF,TGTGCCAGCAGCTTAGGCATTTACCGATCGAACTATGGCTACACCTTC
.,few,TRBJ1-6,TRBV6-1,CASSEFNYNSPLHF,TGTGCCAGCAGTGAATTTAACTATAATTCACCCCTCCACTTT
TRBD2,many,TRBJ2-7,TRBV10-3,CAISATSGTSYEQYF,TGTGCCATCAGTGCGACTAGCGGGACCTCCTACGAGCAGTACTTC
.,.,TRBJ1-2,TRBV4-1,CASSHEGYGYTF,TGCGCCAGCAGCCACGAAGGATACGGCTACACCTTC
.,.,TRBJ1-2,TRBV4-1,CASSQDLQVAGYTF,TGCGCCAGCAGCCAAGACTTGCAGGTCGCTGGCTACACCTTC
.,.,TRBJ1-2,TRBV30,CAWSENAAYGYTF,TGTGCCTGGAGTGAAAACGCGGCCTATGGCTACACCTTC
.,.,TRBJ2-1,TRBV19,CASIGTYGDEQFF,TGTGCCAGTATTGGGACCTACGGCGATGAGCAGTTCTTC
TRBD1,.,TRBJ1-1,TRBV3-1,CASSPTDRDTEAFF,TGTGCCAGCAGCCCGACGGACAGGGACACTGAAGCTTTCTTT
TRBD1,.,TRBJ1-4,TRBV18,CASSPTGGYEKLFF,TGTGCCAGCTCACCGACAGGGGGGTATGAAAAACTGTTTTTT
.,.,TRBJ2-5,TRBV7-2,CASSSTSGADLYF,TGTGCCAGCAGCTCCACCTCAGGGGCGGACTTGTACTTC